The 11 T cell receptor beta chains below were found in one sample sequenced in a study of CD8+CD57+ T cells in acquired aplastic anemia. For CDR3 and TCR beta VDJ profiling, genomic DNA was the template used. TCRdb ran MiXCR on the reads and lists one entry per CDR3 protein. In the table there are approximately 470,000 distinct CDR3 sequences, about a third of which are singletons. Sequencing involved patients with CD8+CD57+ cell expansion previously shown by flow cytometry. The sample taken for sequencing was sorted CD4+, CD8+, or CD8+CD57+ T cells (not recorded which) from PBMCs. The receptors come from a human donor with aplastic anemia.

The chain recombines TRBV19 with TRBJ1-5; D ambiguous. V shed 8 bases and J shed 7 bases, with 18 bases lying between them. The CDR3 spans 14 residues. From germline, CDR1 is LNHDA and CDR2 SQIVND (reference sequence). The CDR3 loop is CASSGSLAEQPQHF. Here the CDR3 DNA reads TGTGCCAGTTCAGGAAGCTTGGCGGAGCAGCCCCAGCATTTT.

V is TRBV7-9 and J is TRBJ2-7, with a possible D match to TRBD1 (6 bases). The CDR3 loop spans 16 amino acids. Between the trimmed V and J ends, which lost 0 bases and 4 bases, there was a span of 16 bases. Germline lookup yields CDR1 SEHNR and CDR2 FQNEAQ (reference sequence). The CDR3 sequence is CASSLASPGHQYEQYF. The CDR3, as DNA: TGTGCCAGCAGCTTAGCTTCCCCGGGACACCAGTACGAGCAGTACTTC.

This clonotype has a handful of counts. The chain combines TRBV30 with TRBJ1-5; D perhaps matches TRBD1 (5 bases). Germline V gene lookup returns CDR1 GTSNPN and CDR2 SVGIG (reference sequence). CDR3 length: 14 residues. Trimming cost V 2 bases and J 4 bases, with 12 bases left between them. The CDR3 DNA reads TGTGCCTGGAGTTCCACGGGACCTAATCAGCCCCAGCATTTT. Translation gives CAWSSTGPNQPQHF.

This chain joins TRBV20-1 and TRBJ2-3, with 9 bases lining up with TRBD1. Germline V gene lookup returns CDR1 DFQATT and CDR2 SNEGSKA (reference sequence). The CDR3 totals 15 residues. V trimming: 2 bases; J trimming: 6 bases; junction bases outside the gene matches: 9. The CDR3 region is CSARPGQGLSDTQYF. For the CDR3, the DNA is TGCAGTGCTAGACCGGGACAGGGACTTTCGGATACGCAGTATTTT.

The genes are TRBV19 and TRBJ1-2, with D unresolved. The V and J ends lost 3 bases and 8 bases respectively, with 10 bases between them. The CDR3 consists of 12 residues. The germline CDR1 and CDR2 sequences are LNHDA and SQIVND (reference sequence). The CDR3 DNA reads as TGTGCCAGTAGTATGCCCTCGCTGGGCTACACCTTC. This encodes CASSMPSLGYTF.

This clonotype showed up many times. The chain joins TRBV29-1 to TRBJ1-1; D remains ambiguous. This CDR3 contains 14 residues. Between the trimmed V and J ends, which lost 2 bases and 2 bases, there was a span of 12 bases. Germline CDR1 SQVTM, CDR2 ANQGSEA. The CDR3: CSVERAGSNTEAFF. The CDR3 DNA reads as TGCAGCGTTGAACGGGCGGGCTCCAACACTGAAGCTTTCTTT. Using reference TRBV29-1 and TRBJ1-1 for the parts outside the CDR3, the full variable domain is SAVISQKPSRDICQRGTSLTIQCQVDSQVTMMFWYRQQPGQSLTLIATANQGSEATYESGFVIDKFPISRPNLTFSTLTVSNMSPEDSSIYLCSVERAGSNTEAFFGQGTRLTVV.

This clonotype was recorded only once. This rearrangement joins TRBV12-3 or TRBV12-4 to TRBJ1-3; D may be TRBD1 (5 bases). CDR3 size: 18 residues. V was cut by 6 bases and J by 4 bases, with 25 bases left in between. In DNA, the CDR3 is TGTGCCAGCAGATTAATATCGTCCCGTGGGGGTAGAGGAAACACCATATATTTT. Protein product: CASRLISSRGGRGNTIYF.

This clonotype was seen ten or more times. The chain joins TRBV15 to TRBJ2-7; 12 bases line up with TRBD2. The CDR3 is 17 amino acids. Germline V gene sequence: CDR1 LNHNV, CDR2 YYDKDF (reference sequence). The V and J ends lost 0 bases and 7 bases, in that order; junction bases with no gene match: 10. This chain's CDR3 is CATSRDGLAGTGGEQYF. Written as DNA, the CDR3 is TGTGCCACCAGCAGAGATGGACTAGCGGGGACCGGGGGGGAGCAGTACTTC.

This clonotype was recorded many times. V is TRBV5-6 and J is TRBJ1-2; 7 bases agree with TRBD1. Germline CDR1 SGHDT, CDR2 YYEEEE. Unmatched junction bases numbered 9, after V lost 3 bases and J lost 10 bases. This CDR3 contains 13 residues. Here the CDR3 reads CASSWDYRGSYTF. The DNA for the CDR3 is TGTGCCAGCAGCTGGGACTACAGGGGTTCCTACACCTTC.

At least ten counts were recorded for this clonotype. The chain carries TRBV7-9 and TRBJ1-2, with 7 bases that match TRBD1. V lost 2 bases, J lost 1 base, and 10 bases stayed unmatched. Per the germline V gene, CDR1 is SEHNR and CDR2 is FQNEAQ (reference sequence). This CDR3 is 17 amino acids long. CDR3 protein: CASSLQRDRAVNYGYTF. The CDR3 coding sequence is TGTGCCAGCAGCTTACAAAGAGACAGGGCGGTTAACTATGGCTACACCTTC.

The V and J genes are TRBV4-2 and TRBJ2-1; 9 bases match TRBD1. The CDR3 covers 17 residues. Germline values: CDR1 LGHNA, CDR2 YNFKEQ. Trimming cost V 1 base and J 9 bases; bases outside gene matches: 13. CDR3 amino acids: CASSQGVPGQGPSEQFF. CDR3 in DNA: TGTGCCAGCAGCCAAGGGGTCCCGGGACAGGGTCCGAGTGAGCAGTTCTTC.